These 7 T cell receptor beta chains originate from one sample sequenced in a study of OX40 agonist ivuxolimab in advanced cancers. Library preparation was by the immunoSEQ multiplex PCR assay. As stored in TCRdb, this immuneACCESS dataset retains in-frame rearrangements with V and J assigned. A fraction of the clones does not appear; measured against another copy, unresolved V genes explain less than half of the discrepancy, and the remainder lacks a known reason. The sample records more than 50,000 clones, around 81% of which are singletons. The ten most abundant clones make up around 3.4% of the sample. The material sequenced was CD4+ or CD8+ T cells sorted from blood, taken in a trial of the OX40 agonist ivuxolimab. Receptors were obtained from an adult with an advanced solid tumor such as melanoma, head and neck, liver or kidney cancer.

The rearrangement links TRBV28 to TRBJ2-7; D is undetermined. Germline V lookup: CDR1 MDHEN, CDR2 SYDVKM. This CDR3 is 15 amino acids long. The V gene lost 3 bases and the J gene lost 0 bases, with 12 bases spanning the gap. CDR3 residues: CASSLASQSSYEQYF. The CDR3, as DNA: TGTGCCAGCAGTTTGGCGTCTCAGAGCTCCTACGAGCAGTACTTC. The complete variable domain, with remaining parts taken from reference TRBV28 and TRBJ2-7, reads DVKVTQSSRYLVKRTGEKVFLECVQDMDHENMFWYRQDPGLGLRLIYFSYDVKMKEKGDIPEGYSVSREKKERFSLILESASTNQTSMYLCASSLASQSSYEQYFGPGTRLTVT.

This sequence joins TRBV15 and TRBJ2-2; 12 bases agree with TRBD2. V was pared by 5 bases and J by 9 bases, with 10 bases of the junction left unmatched. This CDR3 comprises 16 residues. Per the germline V gene, CDR1 is LNHNV and CDR2 is YYDKDF (reference sequence). CDR3 amino acids: CATSPRASGRAWELFF. The CDR3 coding sequence is TGTGCCACCAGCCCTCGGGCTAGCGGGAGGGCCTGGGAGCTGTTTTTT.

The chain carries TRBV5-4 and TRBJ2-7, with a tentative D call TRBD2 (6 bases). The V end lost 1 base, the J end lost 7 bases, and 12 bases lay between the germline ends. The germline V gene encodes CDR1 SGHNT and CDR2 YYREEE (reference sequence). CDR3 length: 13 amino acids. The CDR3: CASSLLGAGEQYF. CDR3 DNA: TGTGCCAGCAGCTTGTTAGGGGCGGGGGAGCAGTACTTC.

This chain links TRBV6-5 with TRBJ2-3; a weak D match, TRBD2 (7 bases). CDR1 and CDR2 (germline): MNHEY, SVGAGI. V lost 5 bases and J 6 bases, leaving 15 bases between the germline ends. The CDR3 length is 14 residues. This CDR3 reads CASSRRRGADTQYF. Written as DNA, the CDR3 is TGTGCCAGCAGTCGCCGACGGGGGGCGGATACGCAGTATTTT.

This clone has only one observation. The V call is TRBV5-1, the J call TRBJ2-1; D unresolved. The germline V gene has CDR1 SGHRS and CDR2 YFSETQ. The length of the CDR3 is 16 residues. Trimming removed 4 bases at V and 4 bases at J, with 18 bases between. The CDR3 sequence: CASSLPTHTTYNEQFF. CDR3 sequence (DNA): TGCGCCAGCAGCCTTCCTACTCACACAACGTACAATGAGCAGTTCTTC.

The chain uses TRBV9 and TRBJ2-1, with D possibly TRBD2 on 5 matching bases. Germline CDR1 and CDR2: SGDLS and YYNGEE. The length of the CDR3 is 16 residues. V was cut by 4 bases and J by 9 bases, with 23 bases left in between. CDR3 residues: CASSPHPGSTEGEQFF. CDR3 sequence (DNA): TGTGCCAGCAGCCCACATCCGGGGTCAACAGAGGGTGAGCAGTTCTTC.

The chain links TRBV27 to TRBJ2-7; 8 bases are shared with TRBD1. V gave up 4 bases and J gave up 0 bases; unmatched junction bases: 11. Germline V CDR1 and CDR2: MNHEY, SMNVEV (reference sequence). CDR3 length: 17 amino acids. The CDR3 coding sequence is TGTGCCAGCAGTTCCTTCGGACAGGGAGGTCCCTCCTACGAGCAGTACTTC. This codes for CASSSFGQGGPSYEQYF.